This T cell receptor (beta chain) originates from a study of human T cells and chemical hapten exposure. Study-wide background: Patients had diphenylcyclopropenone applied to the scalp weekly throughout the approximately 25-week study.

General study results and limits: Compared with pre-sensitization or healthy control sets, expanded TCRs clustered more. In the PT1 data, expanded TCR counts showed a positive correlation with patch test score.

This clonotype occurred a few times. Its antigen is unidentified. Time point here: pre-sensitization, week 0. Treatment reported: therapeutic diphenylcyclopropenone sensitization with weekly scalp DPC. The study enrolled 18 to 70-year-old alopecia patients suitable for DPC. MiXCR, run by TCRdb on the RACE reads, gives a single entry per CDR3 protein. The top ten clones hold approximately 2.8% of a sample with 350,000 to 450,000 distinct CDR3 sequences, approximately 5% of them seen once. Per the germline V gene, CDR1 is SNHLY and CDR2 is FYNNEI. The ends were cut back, 8 bases at V and 1 base at J, with 8 bases in the middle. This CDR3 comprises 12 residues.

V gene TRBV2 combines with J gene TRBJ1-1, with D possibly TRBD1 on 5 matching bases. The specimen was whole blood, collected in connection with sensitization to the hapten diphenylcyclopropenone (DPC). The receptor was isolated from a woman aged 50 to 60 with alopecia areata. Some clones in this sample may be carry-over from other donors' samples. The CDR3 region is CASGDGNTEAFF. The CDR3 DNA is TGTGCCAGCGGGGACGGGAACACTGAAGCTTTCTTT.